The rows below give T cell receptor beta chains drawn from one sample of a study of T cell changes during pregnancy in multiple sclerosis. TCRdb's copy holds only in-frame clones and misses some; the assay was immunoSEQ multiplex PCR. The repertoire holds tens of thousands of clones, with roughly 90% as singletons. Sequencing was performed on CD8+ T cells from peripheral blood mononuclear cells, taken in the third trimester of pregnancy. Receptors originate from a female donor with multiple sclerosis, enrolled in a pregnancy study. Each CDR3 is given with its conserved first and last residue. D genes are given only for firm matches. Not all rows give a size; the values are once, few, many and, for expanded clones, a class.

>TRBJ2-7|NA|TRBV6-5|NA
TGTGCCAGCAGTCCGGTCACAGGGACGGGTTACGAGCAGTACTTC
CASSPVTGTGYEQYF
>TRBJ2-7|NA|TRBV4-3|NA
TGCGCCAGCAGCCAAGATCGAGCGGGCTCCTACGAGCAGTACTTC
CASSQDRAGSYEQYF
>TRBJ2-5|NA|TRBV7-2|TRBD2
TGTGCCAGCAGCTTAACGGCGGGAGGGGGGACCCAGTACTTC
CASSLTAGGGTQYF
>TRBJ1-2|once|TRBV4-3|NA
TGCGCCAGCAGCCAAGATACTTCTCCAGGGTTTTATGGCTACACCTTC
CASSQDTSPGFYGYTF
>TRBJ1-2|NA|TRBV29-1|NA
TGCAGCGTAGGGCGGCGAGAGGAGGTTTGGTATGGCTACACCTTC
CSVGRREEVWYGYTF
>TRBJ2-7|NA|TRBV28|TRBD2
TGTGCCAGCAGTTTAATACCGGGACTAGCGGGAGAAGAGCAGTACTTC
CASSLIPGLAGEEQYF
>TRBJ1-2|NA|TRBV7-9|NA
TGTGCCAGCAGCACGGGGGACTATGGCTACACCTTC
CASSTGDYGYTF
>TRBJ1-2|NA|TRBV9|NA
TGTGCCAGCAGCCCCCCCGGAGCAGGGCTTTCCTATGGCTACACCTTC
CASSPPGAGLSYGYTF
>TRBJ2-5|NA|TRBV7-9|TRBD2
TGTGCCAGCAGCAGGACTAGCGGCCCGTACCAAGAGACCCAGTACTTC
CASSRTSGPYQETQYF
>TRBJ2-3|NA|TRBV19|NA
TGTGCCAGTACCTTCAATAGGGAGGCAGATACGCAGTATTTT
CASTFNREADTQYF
>TRBJ1-2|NA|TRBV19|TRBD1
TGTGCCAGTAGACCCGGACAGGGGACTAACTATGGCTACACCTTC
CASRPGQGTNYGYTF
>TRBJ2-7|NA|TRBV5-1|TRBD1
TGCGCCAGCAGCTGGACAGGGAGCTCCTACGAGCAGTACTTC
CASSWTGSSYEQYF
>TRBJ2-1|NA|TRBV9|TRBD2
TGTGCCAGCAGCGTAGGCGATGCTAGCGGGAGTCCCTACAATGAGCAGTTCTTC
CASSVGDASGSPYNEQFF
>TRBJ2-5|NA|TRBV30|TRBD2
TGTGCCTGGAGTGTGGGACTAGCGGGAGCGACGGAGACCCAGTACTTC
CAWSVGLAGATETQYF
>TRBJ1-4|NA|TRBV6-5|TRBD1
TGTGCCAGCAGTGACTCGGGACAGAAGAATGAAAAACTGTTTTTT
CASSDSGQKNEKLFF
>TRBJ2-4|NA|TRBV5-6|TRBD2
TGTGCCAGCGGGGACTATTACGCCAAAAACATTCAGTACTTC
CASGDYYAKNIQYF
>TRBJ2-4|NA|TRBV7-9|TRBD1
TGTGCCAGCAGCCTACCCGGGACAGGGATAGACATTCAGTACTTC
CASSLPGTGIDIQYF
>TRBJ2-1|NA|TRBV11-2|TRBD1
TGTGCCAGCAGCGTCAGGGGGCGCGGGGATGAGCAGTTCTTC
CASSVRGRGDEQFF
>TRBJ1-1|NA|TRBV30|NA
TGTGCCTGGAGTGACTTCGGGGGCACTGAAGCTTTCTTT
CAWSDFGGTEAFF
>TRBJ1-1|NA|TRBV5-4|NA
TGTGCCAGCAGCCTTACAGGGAGGGACACTGAAGCTTTCTTT
CASSLTGRDTEAFF
>TRBJ2-7|NA|TRBV28|NA
TGTGCCAGCAGTTCGTTGGGGGGACAGCAGTACTTC
CASSSLGGQQYF
>TRBJ2-3|once|TRBV6-5|NA
TGTGCCAGCAGTTCAACTAGCACAGATACGCAGTATTTT
CASSSTSTDTQYF
>TRBJ2-3|NA|TRBV19|NA
TGTGCCAGTAGTCACCGGACACCACAGGGATGGACAGATACGCAGTATTTT
CASSHRTPQGWTDTQYF
>TRBJ2-1|NA|TRBV4-3|TRBD1
TGCGCCAGCAGCCGGCCGGGACAGGGGAATGACAATGAGCAGTTCTTC
CASSRPGQGNDNEQFF
>TRBJ1-5|NA|TRBV15|NA
TGTGCCACCAGCAGAGATGATGGCATGTTTATGGGCAATCAGCCCCAGCATTTT
CATSRDDGMFMGNQPQHF
>TRBJ2-1|NA|TRBV28|NA
TGTGCCAGCAGTTTGGGCGAGGGCAATGAGCAGTTCTTC
CASSLGEGNEQFF
>TRBJ2-7|NA|TRBV7-2|NA
TGTGCCAGCAGCTTAGTGCAGGGCCAGAACGAGCAGTACTTC
CASSLVQGQNEQYF
>TRBJ2-2|once|TRBV11-2|TRBD1
TGTGCCAGCAGCCCACGACAGGGGGCGGTGTTCGGGGAGCTGTTTTTT
CASSPRQGAVFGELFF
>TRBJ2-3|NA|TRBV28|TRBD2
TGTGCCAGCAGTCCCGCAGAACTAGCGGAGAGCACAGATACGCAGTATTTT
CASSPAELAESTDTQYF
>TRBJ2-7|NA|TRBV28|NA
TGTGCCAGCAGTCCGCGAACAGCCTACGAGCAGTACTTC
CASSPRTAYEQYF
>TRBJ2-1|NA|TRBV7-3|NA
TGTGCCAGCAGCTTACGGGACTCCTACAATGAGCAGTTCTTC
CASSLRDSYNEQFF
>TRBJ2-7|NA|TRBV5-6|NA
TGTGCCAGCAGCTTGTTCCGGGACTACGAGCAGTACTTC
CASSLFRDYEQYF
>TRBJ2-1|NA|TRBV29-1|NA
TGCAGCGTTGATTTGAGCTCCTACAATGAGCAGTTCTTC
CSVDLSSYNEQFF
>TRBJ1-1|NA|TRBV7-9|TRBD1
TGTGCCAGCAGCCAAACAGGGGAAACTGAAGCTTTCTTT
CASSQTGETEAFF
>TRBJ1-1|NA|TRBV18|TRBD1
TGTGCCAGCTCACCACAACCGGGACAGGGGACTGAAGCTTTCTTT
CASSPQPGQGTEAFF
>TRBJ2-7|NA|TRBV4-3|NA
TGCGCCAGCAGCCAAGATCTCCGTGGTCTATCCTACGAGCAGTACTTC
CASSQDLRGLSYEQYF
>TRBJ2-7|NA|TRBV28|TRBD2
TGTGCCAGCAGACCACCCCCACTAGCGGGTGACTCCTACGAGCAGTACTTC
CASRPPPLAGDSYEQYF
>TRBJ2-4|NA|TRBV6-1|TRBD2
TGTGCCAGCAGTGGGGGGACTAGCGGGAGGCCCTTTGATTCCATTCAGTACTTC
CASSGGTSGRPFDSIQYF
>TRBJ2-3|once|TRBV27|NA
TGTGCCAGCAGTTTAGTAAGCACAGATACGCAGTATTTT
CASSLVSTDTQYF
>TRBJ1-1|few|TRBV30|NA
TGTGCCTGGAAGAGGGAGGCGAACACTGAAGCTTTCTTT
CAWKREANTEAFF
>TRBJ2-5|NA|TRBV13|NA
TGTGCCAGCAGCCAACCACCGGGCGGGCAGTACTTC
CASSQPPGGQYF
>TRBJ2-1|NA|TRBV15|NA
TGTGCCACCAGCAGAACTCCCGGGAGCTTTCCTACCTACAATGAGCAGTTCTTC
CATSRTPGSFPTYNEQFF
>TRBJ2-1|NA|TRBV9|TRBD1
TGTGCCAGCAGCGTAGAGGGAATCAGGGGGAATGAGCAGTTCTTC
CASSVEGIRGNEQFF
>TRBJ1-2|once|TRBV12-5|NA
TGTGCTAGTGGTTTGGAACGGACAAGCTACTATGGCTACACCTTC
CASGLERTSYYGYTF
>TRBJ2-1|NA|TRBV10-3|TRBD2
TGTGCCATCAGTGAGACAGGACTAGCCTTTGAGCAGTTCTTC
CAISETGLAFEQFF
>TRBJ1-1|few|TRBV2|NA
TGTGCCAGCAGTGGTTGGGGCCCTGAAGCTTTCTTT
CASSGWGPEAFF
>TRBJ1-2|NA|TRBV2|NA
TGTGCCAGCAGTGAGGGAGTTGGCTACACCTTC
CASSEGVGYTF
>TRBJ1-1|few|TRBV29-1|NA
TGCAGCGTTGGGACAGAAATTTCCGAAGCTTTCTTT
CSVGTEISEAFF
>TRBJ2-2|NA|TRBV5-4|NA
TGTGCCAGCAGGGACAATGCGGTGGCGGGATGGACCGGGGAGCTGTTTTTT
CASRDNAVAGWTGELFF
>TRBJ2-1|NA|TRBV19|NA
TGTGCCAGTAGCCCCGGGACTGAGGACGATGAGCAGTTCTTC
CASSPGTEDDEQFF
>TRBJ2-2|NA|TRBV7-3|TRBD2
TGTGCCAGCAGCTTGTTCGGACTAGCGGGAGGGGACGGGGAGCTGTTTTTT
CASSLFGLAGGDGELFF
>TRBJ2-7|NA|TRBV19|NA
TGTGCCAGTAGTCCACGGACGGGGGTTAGGTACGAGCAGTACTTC
CASSPRTGVRYEQYF
>TRBJ2-3|NA|TRBV28|NA
TGTGCCAGCAGTCAGGGACATGTAGATACGCAGTATTTT
CASSQGHVDTQYF
>TRBJ1-1|once|TRBV4-1|NA
TGCGCCAGCAGCCAAGATTTTTCGGGGAATGAAGCTTTCTTT
CASSQDFSGNEAFF
>TRBJ2-5|NA|TRBV2|TRBD2
TGTGCCAGCAGTGAGCAGCCCGGACTAGCGGGAGGGCAAGAGACCCAGTACTTC
CASSEQPGLAGGQETQYF
>TRBJ2-3|NA|TRBV7-9|TRBD2
TGTGCCAGCAGCCCAAAACTCGCGGGGGGAGATACGCAGTATTTT
CASSPKLAGGDTQYF
>TRBJ2-3|NA|TRBV6-1|NA
TGTGCCAGCAGTGAAAGTGGGGGAGGAGGGCGCACAGATACGCAGTATTTT
CASSESGGGGRTDTQYF
>TRBJ2-3|NA|TRBV9|NA
TGTGCCAGCAGCCCTCCGGGAGCCACAGATACGCAGTATTTT
CASSPPGATDTQYF
>TRBJ1-6|once|TRBV30|NA
TGTGCCTGGAGTAGCGGCTATAATTCACCCCTCCACTTT
CAWSSGYNSPLHF